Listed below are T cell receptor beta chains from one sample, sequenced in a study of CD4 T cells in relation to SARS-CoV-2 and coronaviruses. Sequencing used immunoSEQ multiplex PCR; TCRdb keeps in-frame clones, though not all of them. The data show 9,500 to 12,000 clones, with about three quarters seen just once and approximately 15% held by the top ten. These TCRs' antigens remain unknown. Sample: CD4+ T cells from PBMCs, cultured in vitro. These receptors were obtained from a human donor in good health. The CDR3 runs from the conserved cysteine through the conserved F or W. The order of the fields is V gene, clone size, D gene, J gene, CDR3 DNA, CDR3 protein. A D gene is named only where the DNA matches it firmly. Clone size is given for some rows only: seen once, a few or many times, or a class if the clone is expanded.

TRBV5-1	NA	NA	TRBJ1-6	TGCGCCAGCAGCTTGGGAGGCAGGGCGGTGAATTCACCCCTCCACTTT	CASSLGGRAVNSPLHF
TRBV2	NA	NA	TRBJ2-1	TGTGCCAGCACCAAAGACGGCACAAGTAACAATGAGCAGTTCTTC	CASTKDGTSNNEQFF
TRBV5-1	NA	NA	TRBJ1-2	TGCGCCAGCAGCTTGGAAGGGGCAGGGGGCTACACCTTC	CASSLEGAGGYTF
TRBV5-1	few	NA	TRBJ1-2	TGCGCCAGCAGCTCCGGCTACGTCTATGGCTACACCTTC	CASSSGYVYGYTF
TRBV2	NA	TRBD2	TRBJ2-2	TGTGCCAGCGGCGGGACTACCAGTCCTGTCGGGGAGCTGTTTTTT	CASGGTTSPVGELFF
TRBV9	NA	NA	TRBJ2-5	TGTGCCAGCAGCGTAAACACCCAAGAGACCCAGTACTTC	CASSVNTQETQYF
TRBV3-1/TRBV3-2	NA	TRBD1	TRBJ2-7	TGTGCCAGCAGGAGACAGGGCTCCTACGAGCAGTACTTC	CASRRQGSYEQYF
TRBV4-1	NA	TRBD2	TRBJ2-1	TGCGCCAGCAGTCCCTCGGGGGGTCGCTCCTACAATGAGCAGTTCTTC	CASSPSGGRSYNEQFF
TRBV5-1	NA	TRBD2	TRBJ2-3	TGCGCCAGCAGCTTGGTGGCTAGCGGGACAGATACGCAGTATTTT	CASSLVASGTDTQYF
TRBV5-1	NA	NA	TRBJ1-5	TGCGCCAGCAGCTTGGCAGGGATCAATCAGCCCCAGCATTTT	CASSLAGINQPQHF
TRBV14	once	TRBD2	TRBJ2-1	TGTGCCAGCAGCCACCGACTAGCGGGAGGCTACAATGAGCAGTTCTTC	CASSHRLAGGYNEQFF
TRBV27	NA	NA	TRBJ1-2	TGTGCCAGCGCCGGACCGCTTACCTATGGCTACACCTTC	CASAGPLTYGYTF
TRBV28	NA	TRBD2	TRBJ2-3	TGTGCCAGCAGTCCTAGCGGGGCTAGCACAGATACGCAGTATTTT	CASSPSGASTDTQYF
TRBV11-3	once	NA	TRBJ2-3	TGTGCCAGCAGCTTAGAGGTTAGGAACTTGGCAGATACGCAGTATTTT	CASSLEVRNLADTQYF
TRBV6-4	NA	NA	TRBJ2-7	TGTGCCAGCAGTGACGCGGGGTCCTACGAGCAGTACTTC	CASSDAGSYEQYF
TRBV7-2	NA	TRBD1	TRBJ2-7	TGTGCCAGCAGCTTGACAGGGGTAGCATACGAGCAGTACTTC	CASSLTGVAYEQYF
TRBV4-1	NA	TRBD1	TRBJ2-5	TGCGCCAGCAGCCAGACAGGGGAAGAGACCCAGTACTTC	CASSQTGEETQYF
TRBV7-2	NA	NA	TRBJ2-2	TGTGCCAGCAGCGTCCCCTCCGGGACTTCGAACACCGGGGAGCTGTTTTTT	CASSVPSGTSNTGELFF
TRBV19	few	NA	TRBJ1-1	TGTGCCAGTAGTATAGGACAACGGCAGACTGAAGCTTTCTTT	CASSIGQRQTEAFF
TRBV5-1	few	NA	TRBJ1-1	TGCGCCAGCAGCCCGGAAGGGCATCGAGCTTTCTTT	CASSPEGHRAFF
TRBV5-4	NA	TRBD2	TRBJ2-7	TGTGCCAGCAGTTTAACTAGCGGGGCCTACGAGCAGTACTTC	CASSLTSGAYEQYF
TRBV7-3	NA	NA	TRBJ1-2	TGTGCCAGCAGCCCATCAGGGAGGAGAGGCTATGGCTACACCTTC	CASSPSGRRGYGYTF
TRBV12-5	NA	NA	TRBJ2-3	TGTGCTAGTGGTTCCCCCGGGCAGGGACGCACAGATACGCAGTATTTT	CASGSPGQGRTDTQYF
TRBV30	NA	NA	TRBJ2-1	TGTGCCTGGAGTCTAGGGAACCAGGGAGTCCAGTTCTTC	CAWSLGNQGVQFF
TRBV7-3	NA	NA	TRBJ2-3	TGTGCCAGCAGCGTAGACCAGGGGGATACGCAGTATTTT	CASSVDQGDTQYF
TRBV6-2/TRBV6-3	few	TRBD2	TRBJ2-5	TGTGCCAGCAGACCTAGCGGGCGGCAAGAGACCCAGTACTTC	CASRPSGRQETQYF
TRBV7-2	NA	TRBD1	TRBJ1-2	TGTGCCAGCAGCTTGGGGACAGGGGGCATTGGCTACACCTTC	CASSLGTGGIGYTF
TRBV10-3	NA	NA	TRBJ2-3	TGTGCCATCAGTGGCCAGGGGAGTAGGAATACGCAGTATTTT	CAISGQGSRNTQYF
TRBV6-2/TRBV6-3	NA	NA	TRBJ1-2	TGTGCCAGCAGTTACACCGAAAGGGGTATAGGTGGCTACACCTTC	CASSYTERGIGGYTF
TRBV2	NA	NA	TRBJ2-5	TGTGCCAGCAGGACGGGAAGGGGGGAGACCCAGTACTTC	CASRTGRGETQYF
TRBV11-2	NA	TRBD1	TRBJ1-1	TGTGCCAGCAGCACACAGGGGGCGAAAACTGAAGCTTTCTTT	CASSTQGAKTEAFF
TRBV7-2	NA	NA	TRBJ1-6	TGTGCCAGCAGCTTAGCGGGACTGATAGATTCACCCCTCCACTTT	CASSLAGLIDSPLHF
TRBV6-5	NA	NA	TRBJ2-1	TGTGCCAGCAGTCCCCCGGCTCTCTCCTACAATGAGCAGTTCTTC	CASSPPALSYNEQFF
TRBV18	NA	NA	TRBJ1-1	TGTGCCAGCTCACCCGAGTTGAGGACTGAAGCTTTCTTT	CASSPELRTEAFF
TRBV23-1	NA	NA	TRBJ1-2	TGCGCCAGCAGTCAATCGCCCGGGGGATGGCATGGCTACACCTTC	CASSQSPGGWHGYTF
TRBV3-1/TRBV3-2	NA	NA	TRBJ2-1	TGTGCCAGCAGCCAAGATCAACGGCGTATCAACAATGAGCAGTTCTTC	CASSQDQRRINNEQFF
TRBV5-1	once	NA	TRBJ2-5	TGCGCCAGCAGCTTGGGACAGATCCAAGAGACCCAGTACTTC	CASSLGQIQETQYF
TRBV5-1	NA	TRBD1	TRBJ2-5	TGCGCCAGCAGCGGACAGGGGGAGACCCAGTACTTC	CASSGQGETQYF
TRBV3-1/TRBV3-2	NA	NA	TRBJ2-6	TGTGCCAGCAGCCAAGAAGGGGCCAACGTCCTGACTTTC	CASSQEGANVLTF
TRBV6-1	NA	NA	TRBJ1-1	TGTGCCAGCAGTGAATATGGGGGTGGGGTTTTT	CASSEYGGGVF
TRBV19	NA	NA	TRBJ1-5	TGTGCCAGTAGTATTGGGCGGGATCAGCCCCAGCATTTT	CASSIGRDQPQHF
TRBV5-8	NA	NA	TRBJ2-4	TGTGCCTCGGGCGGCATGAAAAACATTCAGTACTTC	CASGGMKNIQYF
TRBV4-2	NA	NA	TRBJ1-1	TGTGCCAGCAGCCAAGGGGGCAGGGGATACACTGAAGCTTTCTTT	CASSQGGRGYTEAFF
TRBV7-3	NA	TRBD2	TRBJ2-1	TGTGCCAGCAGCACTAGCGGGAGGGCCAATGAGCAGTTCTTC	CASSTSGRANEQFF